The 23 T cell receptor beta chains listed next were all sequenced from one sample in a study of blood T cells in healthy people across ages. Through a sample-barcoded 5' primer and a J-beta primer mix, a second PCR was run for roughly 6 to 12 cycles. One entry per CDR3 protein, called by TCRdb with MiXCR from the 5' RACE reads. The sample lists over 950,000 distinct CDR3 sequences; around two fifths were seen once. The sample consisted of blood. The receptors shown here come from a man between 18 and 35 years old in good health.

This clonotype was detected ten times or more. The chain couples TRBV7-9 to TRBJ2-3; TRBD1 matches 8 bases. The CDR3 spans 14 residues. Germline V gene data show CDR1 as SEHNR and CDR2 as FQNEAQ (reference sequence). Unmatched junction bases numbered 5, after V lost 5 bases and J lost 4 bases. The DNA of the CDR3 is TGTGCCAGCAGCCCTGGACAGGGCCCAGATACGCAGTATTTT. This translates into CASSPGQGPDTQYF. The entire variable domain, with the rest obtained from reference TRBV7-9 and TRBJ2-3, is as follows: DTGVSQNPRHKITKRGQNVTFRCDPISEHNRLYWYRQTLGQGPEFLTYFQNEAQLEKSRLLSDRFSAERPKGSFSTLEIQRTEQGDSAMYLCASSPGQGPDTQYFGPGTRLTVL.

Comments on this clonotype: An end of the junction does not agree with germline; a read error may underlie this. The chain employs TRBV7-9 and TRBJ2-3, with D unresolved. CDR1 is SEHNR and CDR2 is FQNEAQ in the germline V gene (reference sequence). CDR3 length: 17 amino acids. CDR3: CASNPPRHHTSTDTRYF. CDR3 DNA sequence: TGTGCCAGCAACCCTCCCCGACACCACACGTCCACAGATACGCGGTATTTT.

J is TRBJ1-2 and V is TRBV30; TRBD1 agrees at 9 bases. Trimming took 2 bases from V and 6 from J; bases not matched to a gene: 4. Germline-derived CDR1 and CDR2 are GTSNPN and SVGIG (reference sequence). CDR3 size: 13 residues. The DNA of the CDR3 is TGTGCCTGGAGTAGACACAGGGGGCATGGCTACACCTTC. This sequence encodes CAWSRHRGHGYTF.

The chain combines TRBV20-1 with TRBJ1-5, with D possibly matching TRBD1 (6 bases). This CDR3 is 16 amino acids long. CDR1 is DFQATT, CDR2 SNEGSKA, per germline (reference sequence). Trimming removed 5 bases at V and 3 bases at J, with 20 bases between. The DNA for the CDR3 is TGCAGTGCTCAAGGGGGTAAAAAGGGGTCCAATCAGCCCCAGCATTTT. Translation: CSAQGGKKGSNQPQHF.

Many counts were recorded for this clonotype. The chain carries TRBV7-2 and TRBJ2-1, with D possibly TRBD1 on 6 matching bases. Trimming cost V 4 bases and J 5 bases, with 9 bases left between them. The CDR3 loop spans 13 amino acids. Germline CDR1 is SGHTA and CDR2 is FQGNSA. The DNA of the CDR3 is TGTGCCAGCAGCTCGCAGGGGCACAATGAGCAGTTCTTC. It codes for CASSSQGHNEQFF.

In its sample, this clonotype was seen many times. The chain recombines TRBV20-1 with TRBJ2-3; no clear D. The CDR3 totals 14 residues. V lost 2 bases to trimming and J lost 0 bases, with 9 bases between them. Germline lookup yields CDR1 DFQATT and CDR2 SNEGSKA (reference sequence). CDR3 nucleotide sequence: TGCAGTGCTAGATCCCGACTTAGCACAGATACGCAGTATTTT. It is translated as CSARSRLSTDTQYF.

This clonotype showed up just a few times. CDR3 residues: CASSLDSFYNEQYF. The CDR3 DNA reads TGTGCCAGCAGCCTGGACAGTTTCTACAATGAGCAGTACTTC. The rearrangement links TRBV7-2 to TRBJ2-1, with a tentative D call TRBD1 (6 bases). The end of the DNA aligns better with TRBJ2-7, so the J call may be wrong. The germline gives CDR1 SGHTA, CDR2 FQGNSA. The CDR3 has 14 residues.

The chain combines TRBV21-1 with TRBJ1-5; TRBD1, the table's D call, was not compared with the DNA. TRBV21-1 is designated a pseudogene. There are 16 residues in the CDR3. CDR3 region: CASSPRGGTAFQPQHF. The CDR3 DNA follows: TGTGCCAGCAGCCCCCGAGGGGGGACCGCTTTTCAGCCCCAGCATTTT.

The V and J genes are TRBV20-1 and TRBJ2-2; no firm D call. The CDR3 is 12 residues long. The germline gives CDR1 DFQATT, CDR2 SNEGSKA (reference sequence). V was cut by 5 bases and J by 6 bases, with 10 bases left in between. As DNA, the CDR3 is TGCAGTGCTGTACGGGTCGCCGGGGAGCTGTTTTTT. This translates into CSAVRVAGELFF.

The V call is TRBV5-1, the J call TRBJ2-7; tentatively, D is TRBD1 (6 bases). CDR1 SGHRS and CDR2 YFSETQ come from the germline V gene. Deletions cut 3 bases from V and 2 bases from J, with 15 bases between. The CDR3 runs 15 residues. The CDR3 DNA sequence: TGCGCCAGCAGCTCCGGACAGACGTCTACCTACGAGCAGTACTTC. It translates to CASSSGQTSTYEQYF.

This chain links TRBV4-1 with TRBJ2-3; no reliable D call. The CDR3 is 15 amino acids. CDR1 MGHRA and CDR2 YSYEKL come from the germline V gene. V shed 1 base and J shed 0 bases, with 8 bases lying between them. CDR3 sequence (DNA): TGCGCCAGCAGCCAAGCTTGGCGGAGCACAGATACGCAGTATTTT. Encoded protein: CASSQAWRSTDTQYF.

The sample holds a few counts of this clonotype. This sequence joins TRBV12-3 or TRBV12-4 and TRBJ1-1; D gene uncertain. V shed 7 bases and J shed 4 bases, with 16 bases lying between them. The CDR3 length is 14 residues. CDR3 protein: CASKHREISTEAFF. Here the CDR3 DNA reads TGTGCCAGCAAGCATCGGGAGATTAGCACTGAAGCTTTCTTT.

This CDR3 is CASRFGTENNEQYF. For the CDR3, the DNA is TGTGCCAGCAGATTCGGGACAGAGAACAATGAGCAGTACTTC. The chain joins TRBV28 to TRBJ2-5; 7 nucleotides align to TRBD1. Trimming cost V 6 bases and J 11 bases; bases outside gene matches: 15. Germline loops: CDR1 MDHEN, CDR2 SYDVKM. This CDR3 spans 14 amino acids.

The chain recombines TRBV28 with TRBJ2-3, with TRBD1 matching over 10 bases. CDR1 is MDHEN and CDR2 is SYDVKM in the germline V gene. The CDR3 covers 18 residues. With V trimmed by 1 base and J by 8 bases, 15 bases remained unmatched. CDR3 region: CASSLFGGGQGLSGTQYF. The CDR3 nucleotides are TGTGCCAGCAGTTTATTTGGTGGGGGACAGGGGTTGTCAGGTACGCAGTATTTT.

V and J are TRBV7-2 and TRBJ2-1; possibly TRBD1 for D (6 bases). Deletions cut 2 bases from V and 5 bases from J, with 13 bases between. CDR3 length: 15 residues. Germline V gives CDR1 SGHTA, CDR2 FQGNSA. The CDR3 nucleotides read TGTGCCAGCAGCTTATACGCGGACAGAAACAATGAGCAGTTCTTC. Translating gives CASSLYADRNNEQFF.

Concerning this clonotype: At one end, the junction sequence differs from germline, possibly due to a read error. This chain links TRBV27 with TRBJ2-3, with 9 bases that match TRBD2. Germline CDR1 MNHEY, CDR2 SMNVEV (reference sequence). The CDR3 contains 15 residues. CDR3 nucleotides: TGTGCCAGCACCACCCGAGGGACTAGCAAAGATACGCAGTATTTT. Protein: CASTTRGTSKDTQYF.

This clonotype was seen a few times. The chain carries TRBV2 and TRBJ1-4; D perhaps matches TRBD1 (6 bases). Trimming shortened V by 1 base and J by 6 bases, and 12 bases separated the two germline ends. CDR1 is SNHLY, CDR2 FYNNEI, per germline. The CDR3 runs 15 residues. CDR3 bases: TGTGCCAGCAGTGAAGGTACAGGGAAACATGAAAAACTGTTTTTT. Translation gives CASSEGTGKHEKLFF. Supplemented by reference TRBV2 and TRBJ1-4, the full variable domain reads EPEVTQTPSHQVTQMGQEVILRCVPISNHLYFYWYRQILGQKVEFLVSFYNNEISEKSEIFDDQFSVERPDGSNFTLKIRSTKLEDSAMYFCASSEGTGKHEKLFFGSGTQLSVL.

This clonotype was counted only a few times. The V gene is TRBV4-2, the J gene TRBJ1-1; 8 bases agree with TRBD1. Germline V gives CDR1 LGHNA, CDR2 YNFKEQ. The CDR3 length is 14 residues. V shed 1 base and J 10 bases; nucleotides not matched to a gene: 8. The CDR3 nucleotides read TGTGCCAGCAGCCAAGCGGCAGGGGGCTTTCGAGCTTTCTTT. This translates into CASSQAAGGFRAFF.

This clonotype occurred a few times. The chain carries TRBV7-2 and TRBJ2-3; 12 positions match TRBD2. J lost 3 bases, V lost 6 bases, and 7 bases had no gene match. CDR1 and CDR2 (germline): SGHTA, FQGNSA. The CDR3 spans 16 residues. CDR3 in amino acids: CASSRTSGAGTDTQYF. The CDR3 nucleotides are TGTGCCAGCAGTAGGACTAGCGGGGCGGGGACAGATACGCAGTATTTT.

Worth noting for this clonotype: One end of the junction fails to match germline, which may point to a read error. The chain employs TRBV12-3 or TRBV12-4 and TRBJ2-2, with D perhaps matching TRBD2 (5 bases). The CDR3 totals 14 residues. The chain's CDR3 is CASSLYRSTGEPFF. The CDR3 DNA is TGTGCCAGCAGTTTATACCGTTCCACCGGGGAGCCGTTTTTT.

This clonotype was picked up one time. This sequence joins TRBV7-2 and TRBJ2-7, with a possible D match to TRBD2 (6 bases). The ends were cut back, 0 bases at V and 7 bases at J, with 22 bases in the middle. The CDR3 totals 17 residues. CDR1 is SGHTA, CDR2 FQGNSA, per germline. CDR3 DNA sequence: TGTGCCAGCAGCTTAGCTGTCCGGGGGAACTCCTACAATGAGCAGTACTTC. Protein product: CASSLAVRGNSYNEQYF.

This chain joins TRBV5-1 and TRBJ1-2; TRBD1 might be the D (5 bases). Germline CDR1 is SGHRS and CDR2 is YFSETQ. Trimming cost V 0 bases and J 4 bases, with 13 bases left between them. This CDR3 spans 15 amino acids. The CDR3 DNA reads as TGCGCCAGCAGCTTGGCCGTTGGGACCCTCTATGGCTACACCTTC. This gives the protein CASSLAVGTLYGYTF.

This rearrangement joins TRBV3-1 to TRBJ1-1, with unresolved D. Per the germline V gene, CDR1 is LGHDT and CDR2 is YNNKEL (reference sequence). V was cut by 3 bases and J by 1 base, with 15 bases left in between. This CDR3 contains 16 residues. CDR3 region: CASSHRGKVGNTEAFF. The CDR3 nucleotides are TGTGCCAGCAGCCACAGAGGAAAAGTAGGGAACACTGAAGCTTTCTTT.